This TCR beta chain stems from a study of blood T cell repertoires in COVID-19. About the study: The samples span acute and convalescent COVID-19 from the United States, Italy and Spain.

Unmatched junction bases numbered 6, after V lost 5 bases and J lost 1 base. The CDR3 totals 14 residues. The germline gives CDR1 SGHNT, CDR2 YYREEE (reference sequence). Living in roughly 25 US areas, the participants were between roughly 18 and 90 years of age. Cohorts were determined from participant-reported clinical history. In the authors' methods: Amplifying reference gene primers gave estimates of nucleated cell counts. The table came from immunoSEQ multiplex PCR; TCRdb's copy has only in-frame clones and leaves some out. The D gene and trimming were derived from the DNA, and the V and J assignments and clone size from that table. The sample records roughly 290,000 clones, 80% to 90% being singletons.

This chain uses TRBV5-4 with TRBJ2-7, with TRBD1 matching 7 bases. What was sequenced was PBMCs or T cells enriched from blood (not recorded which). This sequence originates from a man between 25 and 39 years old who had recovered from COVID-19. The CDR3 DNA is TGTGCCAGCAGGGACCCGACAGGGTCCTACGAGCAGTACTTC. Amino acids: CASRDPTGSYEQYF. Full variable domain (missing parts from reference TRBV5-4 and TRBJ2-7): ETGVTQSPTHLIKTRGQQVTLRCSSQSGHNTVSWYQQALGQGPQFIFQYYREEENGRGNFPPRFSGLQFPNYSSELNVNALELDDSALYLCASRDPTGSYEQYFGPGTRLTVT.